This T cell receptor (beta chain) was captured by sequencing in a study of beta chain features in type 1 diabetes. The germline V and J ends were trimmed by 0 bases and 5 bases, with 13 bases remaining between them. Germline CDR1 and CDR2: LGHNA and YSLEER. CDR3 size: 16 residues. The table lists this clone with a few counts. Its antigen is unidentified. Overall study findings and caveats: Within the patient group, naive, central memory and Treg TCRB repertoires appeared more similar to each other than within healthy donors. Type 1 diabetes patients had TCRB CDR3s that were shorter (moderately but significantly so) in all four CD4+ subsets. The question left open here concerned HLA type influencing TCRB rearrangement.

Every bit of the isolated RNA underwent reverse transcription, so sequencing read expressed TCRB transcripts. Generated by immunoSEQ multiplex PCR, the TCRdb table keeps only in-frame clones and is missing some. The sample has 600,000 to 750,000 clones; 12% are singletons. V is TRBV4-3 and J is TRBJ1-4, with D possibly matching TRBD1 (5 bases). This sequence originates from a man aged 25 to 45 with type 1 diabetes. Sequenced material: naive CD4+ T cells from blood. The CDR3 nucleotides are TGCGCCAGCAGCCAAGATAGGGGCAGACAGAATGAAAAACTGTTTTTT. This translates into CASSQDRGRQNEKLFF.